This T cell receptor (beta chain) was identified in a study of shared clonotypes between healthy human individuals. Assay used: immunoSEQ multiplex PCR; TCRdb lists only in-frame clones, some missing. The profile shows around 1.9 million clones, around 93% of them singletons. The V and J ends lost 4 bases and 8 bases respectively, with 23 bases between them. Per the germline V gene, CDR1 is SEHNR and CDR2 is FQNEAQ (reference sequence). This CDR3 is 16 amino acids long. Naive CD8 cells lacked CD45RO, underwent positive selection for CCR7 and left out terminally differentiated effector memory CD45RA+ cells. In regard to this clone: The target antigen is unknown.

Whole-study results and caveats: Donor scarcity curtailed the genetic and exposure-history diversity represented herein.

V gene TRBV7-9 combines with J gene TRBJ1-2; D perhaps matches TRBD1 (6 bases). The TCR was taken from a man aged 18 to 29 in good health. Some clones in this sample may be carry-over from other donors' samples. Sequenced material: naive CD8+ T cells from PBMCs. The CDR3 is CASSWLPLDSAGGYTF. In nucleotides, the CDR3 is TGTGCCAGCAGCTGGCTGCCCCTGGACAGTGCCGGGGGCTACACCTTC.